The clone carrying this T cell receptor beta chain was seen more than once but under ten times. Its cognate antigen is unknown. This record belongs to a study of vaccination and CD4 T cells after COVID-19. Time point meaning: late sampling 161 to 241 days after vaccination in a few convalescent patients. Treatment specified: roughly 10-day PBMC culture with coronavirus spike peptide pools or control peptides (ViraFEST assay). Trimming cost V 5 bases and J 3 bases; bases outside gene matches: 6. Germline V gives CDR1 DFQATT, CDR2 SNEGSKA (reference sequence). This CDR3 has 15 amino acids. With the Oncomine TCR Beta short-read assay, DNA from cultured CD4+ T cells was sequenced. TCRdb reprocessed the PCR reads via MiXCR and lists one record per CDR3 protein. The sample shows 20,000 or so distinct CDR3 sequences, around 42% of them seen only once.

The clonotype was recovered from a human donor who had recovered from COVID-19. The sequenced sample was CD4+ T cells from blood, cultured in vitro, obtained about 7 months after SARS-CoV-2 vaccination. J is TRBJ2-1 and V is TRBV20-1; TRBD2 aligns across 11 bases. In DNA form, the CDR3 reads TGCAGTGCTCCTACTAGCGGGAGTGTCTACAATGAGCAGTTCTTC. This sequence encodes CSAPTSGSVYNEQFF.